Each of the 21 T cell receptor beta chains below was sequenced from the same sample in a study of long-term antiretroviral therapy in people with HIV. Survey-level resolution applied to immunoSEQ assay v3.0. Produced via immunoSEQ multiplex PCR; TCRdb's table is partial and in-frame only. The data hold some 26,000 clones, with roughly nine tenths observed a single time. Material: unsorted PBMCs, obtained just over 2.6 years after starting antiretroviral therapy. Source of these receptors: a man aged 40-49 years with HIV.

The CDR3 DNA reads as TGTGCCAGCAGCGTAGGGCTAGCCTCCAATGAGCAGTTCTTC. Translated: CASSVGLASNEQFF. The chain carries TRBV9 and TRBJ2-1; D possibly corresponds to TRBD2 (5 bases). V was cut by 0 bases and J by 6 bases, with 10 bases left in between. There are 14 residues in the CDR3. Per the germline V gene, CDR1 is SGDLS and CDR2 is YYNGEE.

The chain couples TRBV4-1 to TRBJ2-3; the D call may be TRBD1 or TRBD2 (5 bases each). V gave up 11 bases and J gave up 5 bases, with 23 bases separating them. The CDR3 length is 15 residues. Germline CDR1 and CDR2: MGHRA and YSYEKL. CDR3 residues: CAGSWGIRRGDTQYF. The CDR3 coding sequence is TGCGCCGGTTCATGGGGGATCCGGAGAGGAGATACGCAGTATTTT.

The V call is TRBV11-1, the J call TRBJ2-3, with a possible D match to TRBD1 (6 bases). From germline, CDR1 is SGHAT and CDR2 FQDESV (reference sequence). The CDR3 extends over 13 amino acids. V shed 6 bases and J shed 4 bases, with 11 bases lying between them. As DNA, the CDR3 is TGTGCCAGCAGAAAAACAGGGCCAGATACGCAGTATTTT. As protein: CASRKTGPDTQYF.

This chain connects TRBV4-1 to TRBJ2-7; possibly TRBD1 for D (6 bases). This CDR3 spans 14 amino acids. V was cut by 3 bases and J by 0 bases, with 9 bases left in between. Germline V gene sequence: CDR1 MGHRA, CDR2 YSYEKL. CDR3 residues: CASSQGDNSYEQYF. The CDR3 coding sequence is TGCGCCAGCAGCCAGGGGGACAACTCCTACGAGCAGTACTTC.

The J gene is TRBJ1-2, the V gene TRBV2, with D possibly matching TRBD1 (5 bases). V shed 8 bases and J shed 4 bases, with 14 bases lying between them. The CDR3 totals 13 residues. Germline CDR1 and CDR2: SNHLY and FYNNEI. The DNA of the CDR3 is TGTGCCAGCGCGGGACGGAGAGCCTATGGCTACACCTTC. This sequence encodes CASAGRRAYGYTF.

The J gene is TRBJ2-2, the V gene TRBV5-1; 11 bases match TRBD1. The length of the CDR3 is 16 residues. The germline V gene has CDR1 SGHRS and CDR2 YFSETQ. Trimming took 0 bases from V and 4 from J; bases not matched to a gene: 2. The CDR3 DNA follows: TGCGCCAGCAGCTTGGGGACAGGGGGCGGCACCGGGGAGCTGTTTTTT. It is translated as CASSLGTGGGTGELFF.

The chain combines TRBV2 with TRBJ2-5; D is ambiguous. The germline CDR1 and CDR2 sequences are SNHLY and FYNNEI. The CDR3 loop spans 14 amino acids. Trimming took 7 bases from V and 4 from J, leaving 16 bases between them. DNA for the CDR3: TGTGCCAGCACTTTCCTGGCCCCGGCAGAGACCCAGTACTTC. Its translation: CASTFLAPAETQYF.

The chain is built from TRBV2 and TRBJ2-1; D not certain. V lost 5 bases, J lost 4 bases, and 3 bases lay in between. Germline CDR1 SNHLY, CDR2 FYNNEI. The CDR3 contains 11 residues. CDR3 nucleotides: TGTGCCAGCAGTCTTTACAATGAGCAGTTCTTC. Translated: CASSLYNEQFF.

This chain links TRBV25-1 with TRBJ2-2, with D tentatively TRBD1 (7 bases). V lost 8 bases and J 2 bases, leaving 12 bases between the germline ends. The length of the CDR3 is 14 residues. Germline CDR1 is MGHDK and CDR2 is SYGVNS. CDR3 sequence reads: CASQGGPNTGELFF. The CDR3 coding sequence is TGTGCCAGCCAGGGGGGCCCCAACACCGGGGAGCTGTTTTTT.

This rearrangement joins TRBV12-5 to TRBJ2-3, with no clear D. V shed 6 bases and J shed 0 bases, with 4 bases lying between them. Germline CDR1 and CDR2: LGHNT and FRNRAP. This CDR3 has 12 amino acids. The CDR3 nucleotides read TGTGCTAGTGGGACGAGCACAGATACGCAGTATTTT. Residues: CASGTSTDTQYF.

The CDR3 is CASSYGGYNEQFF. CDR3 coding DNA: TGTGCCAGCAGTTACGGGGGGTACAATGAGCAGTTCTTC. The chain uses TRBV28 and TRBJ2-1, with 7 bases aligning to TRBD2. This CDR3 has 13 residues. The junction had 1 base not matched to a gene; V was cut back by 4 bases and J by 4 bases. Germline assignment: CDR1 MDHEN and CDR2 SYDVKM.

The V gene is TRBV4-3, the J gene TRBJ2-7; D remains ambiguous. The CDR3 length is 16 residues. The germline gives CDR1 LGHNA, CDR2 YSLEER. V lost 0 bases and J lost 2, with 14 bases in between. In DNA, the CDR3 is TGCGCCAGCAGCCAAGAATTCTATGGACGGGCCTACGAGCAGTACTTC. Its protein is CASSQEFYGRAYEQYF.

The chain recombines TRBV7-2 with TRBJ1-2; 12 bases are shared with TRBD1. Germline CDR1 reads SGHTA; CDR2 reads FQGNSA. V lost 5 bases, J lost 5 bases, and 6 bases stayed unmatched. The CDR3 spans 15 residues. CDR3 in DNA: TGTGCCAGCAGCCGAGGGGGACAGGGGGCTTATGGCTACACCTTC. As protein: CASSRGGQGAYGYTF.

This clone was seen only a few times. The chain combines TRBV4-2 with TRBJ1-3; a weak D match, TRBD1 (5 bases). The CDR3 consists of 16 residues. V shed 3 bases and J shed 2 bases, with 14 bases lying between them. Per the germline V gene, CDR1 is LGHNA and CDR2 is YNFKEQ. CDR3 nucleotides: TGTGCCAGCAGCCACTCGCGCAGGGCAGCTGGAAACACCATATATTTT. This gives the protein CASSHSRRAAGNTIYF.

The chain employs TRBV4-1 and TRBJ1-4, with D maybe TRBD1 (6 bases). In germline, CDR1 is MGHRA, CDR2 YSYEKL. The CDR3 has 16 residues. Between the trimmed V and J ends, which lost 0 bases and 6 bases, there was a span of 14 bases. This CDR3 is CASSQESQGRDEKLFF. The CDR3 DNA sequence: TGCGCCAGCAGCCAAGAATCACAGGGAAGAGATGAAAAACTGTTTTTT.

This chain uses TRBV27 with TRBJ2-1; TRBD2 might be the D (6 bases). The CDR3 covers 15 residues. Looked up from germline, CDR1 is MNHEY and CDR2 is SMNVEV (reference sequence). V was cut by 6 bases and J by 0 bases, with 12 bases left in between. The CDR3 coding sequence is TGTGCCAGCAGATTTGGAGGGAGCTCCTACAATGAGCAGTTCTTC. Its protein is CASRFGGSSYNEQFF.

This clone was detected once. This rearrangement joins TRBV6-5 to TRBJ2-3; D unresolved. Trimming stripped 2 bases from V and 4 bases from J, with 10 bases between. The CDR3 covers 14 residues. Germline loops: CDR1 MNHEY, CDR2 SVGAGI. The CDR3 DNA reads as TGTGCCAGCAGTTACGCCCTGTCTGCAGATACGCAGTATTTT. Protein sequence: CASSYALSADTQYF.

The rearrangement uses TRBV13 and TRBJ1-6; D gene unclear. CDR1 and CDR2 (germline): PRHDT, FYEKMQ (reference sequence). V was pared by 5 bases and J by 1 base, with 12 bases between. This CDR3 contains 16 residues. The CDR3 coding sequence is TGTGCCAGCAGCCCCGGGGAGGGATCCTATAATTCACCCCTCCACTTT. It translates to CASSPGEGSYNSPLHF.

V is TRBV29-1 and J is TRBJ1-3, with 12 bases matching TRBD1. The CDR3 runs 16 residues. After removal of 6 bases from V and 4 bases from J, the junction contained 10 bases not matched to a gene. Germline V gene sequence: CDR1 SQVTM, CDR2 ANQGSEA. The CDR3 DNA follows: TGCAGCGTAGTAACCGGGACAGGGGGCTTCGGAAACACCATATATTTT. Translation: CSVVTGTGGFGNTIYF.

This sequence joins TRBV5-6 and TRBJ1-5, with a possible D match to TRBD1 (5 bases). CDR3 length: 16 amino acids. Between the trimmed V and J ends, which lost 3 bases and 2 bases, there was a span of 15 bases. The V gene's germline CDR1 is SGHDT and CDR2 YYEEEE. CDR3: CASSWGGPWGNQPQHF. CDR3 nucleotide sequence: TGTGCCAGCAGCTGGGGCGGGCCTTGGGGCAATCAGCCCCAGCATTTT.

The genes are TRBV28 and TRBJ1-2; TRBD1 agrees at 8 bases. J lost 0 bases, V lost 8 bases, and 8 bases had no gene match. This CDR3 is 15 amino acids long. Germline V gene data show CDR1 as MDHEN and CDR2 as SYDVKM. The CDR3 DNA is TGTGCCAGCCAGTTCTCGGACAGGGCTAACTATGGCTACACCTTC. It specifies CASQFSDRANYGYTF.